The 21 T cell receptor beta chains in this list originate from one sample, sequenced in a study of blood T cell repertoires in COVID-19. TCRdb keeps only in-frame clones here, not all; method: immunoSEQ multiplex PCR. The table lists around 500,000 clones, roughly 90% of them singletons. Sequencing was performed on PBMCs or T cells enriched from blood (not recorded which). These receptors came from a woman in her forties who had recovered from COVID-19.

CDR3 DNA sequence: TGTGCCAGCAGCTTAGCCCCGACAGGGGGAAACACCATATATTTT. It codes for CASSLAPTGGNTIYF. The chain recombines TRBV11-2 with TRBJ1-3, with TRBD1 matching over 7 bases. The V and J ends lost 1 base and 4 bases, in that order; junction bases with no gene match: 4. This CDR3 contains 15 residues. From germline, CDR1 is SGHAT and CDR2 FQNNGV.

This sequence joins TRBV4-3 and TRBJ2-2, with TRBD2 as a possible D gene (6 bases). The length of the CDR3 is 16 residues. CDR1 and CDR2 from the germline V gene are LGHNA and YSLEER. Trimming shortened V by 3 bases and J by 7 bases, and 18 bases separated the two germline ends. CDR3 sequence reads: CASSQVTGTRSGELFF. Written as DNA, the CDR3 is TGCGCCAGCAGCCAGGTCACCGGGACTCGCAGCGGGGAGCTGTTTTTT.

This clone was seen a handful of times. The chain has TRBV11-2 and TRBJ1-2; D uncertain. The germline gives CDR1 SGHAT, CDR2 FQNNGV. This CDR3 region has 13 residues. Trimming shortened V by 6 bases and J by 3 bases, and 11 bases separated the two germline ends. The CDR3 DNA is TGTGCCAGCAGTGGAACAGCTTACTATGGCTACACCTTC. This codes for CASSGTAYYGYTF.

The chain links TRBV11-3 to TRBJ1-3; D call uncertain. V was shortened by 5 bases and J by 0 bases, with 8 bases between the two germline ends. CDR1 and CDR2 (germline): SGHNT, YENEEA. The CDR3 is 14 residues long. CDR3 sequence (DNA): TGTGCCAGCAGCCGCACGGGCTCTGGAAACACCATATATTTT. Translating gives CASSRTGSGNTIYF.

The chain employs TRBV15 and TRBJ2-4; weak D call: TRBD1 (5 bases). Germline V CDR1 and CDR2: LNHNV, YYDKDF (reference sequence). V lost 1 base, J lost 0 bases, and 10 bases lay in between. The CDR3 consists of 16 residues. CDR3 in amino acids: CATSRAGILAKNIQYF. The DNA for the CDR3 is TGTGCCACCAGCAGAGCAGGGATTCTAGCCAAAAACATTCAGTACTTC.

The chain recombines TRBV11-3 with TRBJ2-1; 9 positions match TRBD2. This CDR3 comprises 15 residues. Trimming removed 8 bases from V and 8 bases from J; junction bases left unmatched: 13. Germline values: CDR1 SGHNT, CDR2 YENEEA. Written as DNA, the CDR3 is TGTGCCAGCGACCCGGGACTAGCCCTTGTTGATGAGCAGTTCTTC. Amino acid sequence: CASDPGLALVDEQFF.

The genes are TRBV2 and TRBJ1-2; D perhaps matches TRBD1 (6 bases). The ends were cut back, 6 bases at V and 3 bases at J, with 14 bases in the middle. The CDR3 has 14 residues. CDR1 is SNHLY and CDR2 is FYNNEI in the germline V gene. CDR3 residues: CASSRQADYYGYTF. Here the CDR3 DNA reads TGTGCCAGCAGCAGACAGGCGGATTACTATGGCTACACCTTC. Full variable domain (rest looked up from reference TRBV2 and TRBJ1-2): EPEVTQTPSHQVTQMGQEVILRCVPISNHLYFYWYRQILGQKVEFLVSFYNNEISEKSEIFDDQFSVERPDGSNFTLKIRSTKLEDSAMYFCASSRQADYYGYTFGSGTRLTVV.

The chain links TRBV5-1 to TRBJ2-2; no reliable D call. The CDR3 extends over 12 amino acids. Trimming took 4 bases from V and 2 from J, leaving 3 bases between them. The germline gives CDR1 SGHRS, CDR2 YFSETQ. CDR3 nucleotide sequence: TGCGCCAGCAGCCTAAACACCGGGGAGCTGTTTTTT. The encoded protein is CASSLNTGELFF.

The J gene is TRBJ1-1, the V gene TRBV5-1, with a weak D call TRBD1 (5 bases). V lost 0 bases and J lost 0, with 15 bases in between. The CDR3 contains 17 residues. Germline CDR1 SGHRS, CDR2 YFSETQ. The CDR3: CASSLEAIKGMNTEAFF. CDR3 bases: TGCGCCAGCAGCTTGGAGGCTATTAAGGGGATGAACACTGAAGCTTTCTTT.

V usage is TRBV2 and J usage is TRBJ1-6, with D tentatively TRBD1 (5 bases). Germline CDR1 SNHLY, CDR2 FYNNEI. Trimming removed 8 bases from V and 0 bases from J, with 11 bases in between. This CDR3 is built from 15 residues. The CDR3 here is CASSRGSSYNSPLHF. The CDR3 DNA reads as TGTGCCAGCTCTCGGGGGAGCTCCTATAATTCACCCCTCCACTTT.

The rearrangement uses TRBV10-3 and TRBJ1-5, with a weak D call TRBD1 (6 bases). The CDR3 is 16 amino acids. The V gene's germline CDR1 is ENHRY and CDR2 SYGVKD. The germline V and J ends were trimmed by 1 base and 4 bases, with 14 bases remaining between them. The CDR3 region has the DNA TGTGCCATCAGTGAGTTGCCAGGGCAGGGGAATCAGCCCCAGCATTTT. It specifies CAISELPGQGNQPQHF.

This chain links TRBV25-1 with TRBJ2-1; weak D call: TRBD1 (6 bases). Looked up from germline, CDR1 is MGHDK and CDR2 is SYGVNS. The CDR3 loop spans 18 amino acids. Deletions cut 7 bases from V and 6 bases from J, with 28 bases between. The CDR3 sequence is CASTPGVGSSYRANEQFF. The CDR3 DNA sequence: TGTGCCAGCACCCCCGGGGTCGGAAGTTCCTACAGGGCCAATGAGCAGTTCTTC.

V gene TRBV15 combines with J gene TRBJ1-1, with D tentatively TRBD1 (5 bases). V lost 2 bases and J 1 base, leaving 5 bases between the germline ends. CDR1 is LNHNV, CDR2 YYDKDF, per germline (reference sequence). The CDR3 consists of 13 residues. Here the CDR3 reads CATSRTGNTEAFF. CDR3 DNA sequence: TGTGCCACCAGCAGAACAGGGAACACTGAAGCTTTCTTT.

The J gene is TRBJ1-1, the V gene TRBV6-5, with TRBD1 matching over 8 bases. Unmatched junction bases numbered 7, after V lost 5 bases and J lost 5 bases. The CDR3 is made up of 14 amino acids. CDR1 is MNHEY and CDR2 is SVGAGI in the germline V gene. The CDR3 bases are TGTGCCAGCAGTAGTCGGACAGGGCAAACTGAAGCTTTCTTT. It is translated as CASSSRTGQTEAFF.

This clone was detected only once. The CDR3 DNA is TGCGCCAGCAGCCTGGACAGGGGATCCTACGAGCAGTACTTC. Translated: CASSLDRGSYEQYF. J is TRBJ2-7 and V is TRBV4-3, with TRBD1 matching 9 bases. V shed 4 bases and J 1 base; nucleotides not matched to a gene: 2. Germline V lookup: CDR1 LGHNA, CDR2 YSLEER. The CDR3 runs to 14 residues.

This clone was seen more than once but under ten times. The V call is TRBV7-9, the J call TRBJ1-4, with D perhaps matching TRBD1 (6 bases). The CDR3 loop spans 15 amino acids. The V gene lost 5 bases and the J gene lost 3 bases, with 13 bases spanning the gap. The germline CDR1 and CDR2 sequences are SEHNR and FQNEAQ (reference sequence). The CDR3 DNA sequence: TGTGCCAGCAGCACCCCCAGGGGCCCTAATGAAAAACTGTTTTTT. It translates to CASSTPRGPNEKLFF.

V is TRBV30 and J is TRBJ2-7, with no clear D. V was pared by 1 base and J by 7 bases, with 11 bases between. CDR3 size: 12 residues. From germline, CDR1 is GTSNPN and CDR2 SVGIG (reference sequence). The CDR3 spells CAWSGISEEQYF. DNA for the CDR3: TGTGCCTGGAGTGGGATCTCGGAGGAGCAGTACTTC.

The genes are TRBV9 and TRBJ2-3; 7 bases are a match to TRBD1. The CDR3 totals 19 residues. Trimming removed 4 bases from V and 7 bases from J; junction bases left unmatched: 24. Germline V lookup: CDR1 SGDLS, CDR2 YYNGEE. CDR3 DNA sequence: TGTGCCAGCAGCCCCTCAAGAGGGGTCGGGACAGACAAACCCCATACGCAGTATTTT. It yields the protein CASSPSRGVGTDKPHTQYF. The whole variable domain, filled in from reference TRBV9 and TRBJ2-3, reads DSGVTQTPKHLITATGQRVTLRCSPRSGDLSVYWYQQSLDQGLQFLIQYYNGEERAKGNILERFSAQQFPDLHSELNLSSLELGDSALYFCASSPSRGVGTDKPHTQYFGPGTRLTVL.

CDR3 coding DNA: TGTGCCAGCTCACCACCCGGACTAGGCGTTGGCAATGAGCAGTTCTTC. Its translation: CASSPPGLGVGNEQFF. The rearrangement joins TRBV18 to TRBJ2-1, with 7 nucleotides matching TRBD2. CDR3 length: 16 amino acids. CDR1 is KGHSH and CDR2 is LQKENI in the germline V gene. J gave up 6 bases and V 0 bases, and 8 bases lay outside the gene matches.

This chain joins TRBV24-1 and TRBJ2-3; D is unresolved. CDR1 is KGHDR and CDR2 is SFDVKD in the germline V gene. This CDR3 contains 12 residues. Trimming took off 9 bases at V and 3 bases at J, with 9 bases between the two ends. The DNA of the CDR3 is TGTGCCACCTCTAGAGAAACAGATACGCAGTATTTT. It encodes CATSRETDTQYF.

The CDR3 reads CASSLGQSNQPQHF. CDR3 DNA: TGTGCCAGCAGCTTAGGGCAGAGCAATCAGCCCCAGCATTTT. The genes are TRBV7-8 and TRBJ1-5; D ambiguous. Trimming stripped 1 base from V and 1 base from J, with 5 bases between. This CDR3 is 14 amino acids long. From germline, CDR1 is SGHVS and CDR2 FQNEAQ.